These T cell receptor beta chains were read from a single sample in a study of T cells expressing NK-cell markers. TCRdb reanalyzed the 5' RACE reads, giving one entry per CDR3 protein sequence and no DNA. The ten top clones account for around 10%, within a sample of 300,000 to 500,000 distinct CDR3 sequences. Sequences were obtained from blood T cells: a sorted CD56 or NKG2C T cell subset, CD4+ or CD8+ T cells, or bulk PBMC T cells (not recorded which). These receptors all come from a woman between 50 and 59 years old in good health. Both conserved end residues are part of each CDR3. Fields, in order: V gene, J gene, CDR3 protein.

TRBV10-3	TRBJ2-2	CATTGGSQLNTGELFF
TRBV6-5	TRBJ1-4	CASSYGQGATNEKLFF
TRBV7-2	TRBJ2-1	CASSGETGLDEQFF
TRBV19	TRBJ2-3	CASREREANTQYF
TRBV5-1	TRBJ2-2	CASSLRGGARTWNTGELFF
TRBV7-9	TRBJ2-4	CASSTWDRVAKNIQYF
TRBV20-1	TRBJ1-2	CSARPQGYYGYTF
TRBV30	TRBJ2-7	CAWAEGSGTSGPYF
TRBV28	TRBJ2-1	CAIQSGRNNEQFF
TRBV10-1	TRBJ2-2	CASSGLATLATGELFF
TRBV5-6	TRBJ2-7	CASSTWTNEQYF
TRBV6-2/TRBV6-3	TRBJ2-7	CASSYVGALEGEQYF
TRBV20-1	TRBJ2-7	CSASDRLAGGKSYEQYF
TRBV30	TRBJ2-1	CARQQDSYNEQFF
TRBV6-4	TRBJ2-3	CASSGRQRASTDTQYF
TRBV10-3	TRBJ2-7	CAISGRGRYEQYF
TRBV20-1	TRBJ2-3	CSARQKNTDTQYF
TRBV27	TRBJ2-2	CASRRSTGLSAGELFF
TRBV12-3/TRBV12-4	TRBJ2-1	CASRDGGTSLDEQFF
TRBV29-1	TRBJ1-1	CSVPRGQTEAFF
TRBV11-2	TRBJ2-1	CASSLEGRPYNEQFF
TRBV10-2	TRBJ2-7	CASSESLAGGEQYF
TRBV6-6	TRBJ1-5	CASTKRSSQPQHF
TRBV20-1	TRBJ2-5	CSARDLTGARTQYF